These 4 T cell receptor beta chains originate from one sample sequenced in a study of blood T cell repertoires in COVID-19. Sequencing was performed with immunoSEQ multiplex PCR; in TCRdb, only in-frame clones are kept and a portion is missing. Among about 24,000 clones listed, more than 80% were seen once. Sequenced sample: peripheral blood. The receptors derive from a woman aged 70 to 79 with COVID-19, enrolled during active disease.

CDR3 coding DNA: TGTGCCAGCAGCCCATCGACAGGGCCTTTTGGAAACACCATATATTTT. It encodes CASSPSTGPFGNTIYF. The chain joins TRBV7-2 to TRBJ1-3; 7 nucleotides align to TRBD1. Trimming at V came to 5 bases and at J to 3 bases, leaving 10 bases not matched to a gene. The CDR3 loop spans 16 amino acids. The germline CDR1 and CDR2 sequences are SGHTA and FQGNSA.

The chain has TRBV28 and TRBJ2-1, with no clear D. V lost 3 bases to trimming and J lost 7 bases, with 10 bases between them. CDR1 and CDR2 (germline): MDHEN, SYDVKM. The CDR3 is 13 amino acids. CDR3 sequence reads: CASSFPATNEQFF. CDR3 bases: TGTGCCAGCAGTTTCCCCGCGACAAATGAGCAGTTCTTC.

The V gene is TRBV7-2, the J gene TRBJ2-2; no clear D. Germline V gene sequence: CDR1 SGHTA, CDR2 FQGNSA. CDR3 length: 14 residues. Between the trimmed V and J ends, which lost 0 bases and 1 base, there was a span of 3 bases. CDR3 sequence: CASSLAGNTGELFF. CDR3 bases: TGTGCCAGCAGCTTAGCCGGGAACACCGGGGAGCTGTTTTTT.

In this sample, this clone turned up a few times. This chain links TRBV28 with TRBJ2-2, with TRBD2 identical over 13 bases. This CDR3 region has 17 residues. V shed 0 bases, J shed 6 bases, and the junction held 4 bases outside the gene matches. CDR1 MDHEN and CDR2 SYDVKM come from the germline V gene. The CDR3 sequence is CASSLWRLAGGPGELFF. The CDR3 DNA is TGTGCCAGCAGTTTATGGAGACTAGCGGGAGGTCCCGGGGAGCTGTTTTTT.